This T cell receptor (beta chain) stems from a study of cytomegalovirus exposure and HLA in healthy donors. Broader study findings: As was reported, the classifier diagnosed cytomegalovirus status with high specificity and sensitivity. Clusters of TCRs from the first cohort tended to co-occur in the 120 validation repertoires (as a later analysis found).

TCRdb's copy holds only in-frame clones and misses some; the assay was immunoSEQ multiplex PCR. The sample lists 150,000 to 200,000 clones, roughly nine tenths occurring once. Separate from the approximately 700-subject first cohort was the approximately 130-subject validation cohort, to which the donors belonged. As concerns this clone: Its target is not known.

The sequence came from a man aged 18-30 years in good health and CMV-seropositive. The sequenced sample was PBMCs.

CDR3 in DNA: TGTGCCAGCAGCTCGTTTGGGCCTGAAGCTTTCTTT. Protein sequence: CASSSFGPEAFF. The genes are TRBV28 and TRBJ1-1; D unclear. CDR3 length: 12 amino acids. CDR1 is MDHEN and CDR2 is SYDVKM in the germline V gene. V lost 6 bases and J lost 6, with 11 bases in between.